Sequencing of this T cell receptor (beta chain) was carried out in a study of cytomegalovirus exposure and HLA in healthy donors. The CDR3 loop spans 15 amino acids. PCR was performed using 60 Vbeta and 13 Jbeta primers. Libraries were prepared by immunoSEQ multiplex PCR; TCRdb keeps only in-frame clonotypes and omits some of them. The sample has about 100,000 clones, under 90% seen once. Study-wide results and limits: In a later analysis, donors in an Asian-associated ancestry cluster reportedly had fewer N-insertions in productive TCRs than the cohort mean. Later analysis indicated greater clonal expansion among HLA-associated TCR beta chains than among equally common other chains.

Comments on this clone: Its antigen is unidentified.

The chain employs TRBV21-1 and TRBJ1-1; no check of the table's D call, TRBD1, against the DNA was made. TRBV21-1 is described as a pseudogene. Sequences were obtained from PBMCs. This TCR was recovered from a woman in her 70s in good health and CMV-seropositive. The CDR3 here is CASTSRQGANTEAFF. The CDR3 region has the DNA TGTGCCAGCACCTCCAGACAGGGGGCGAACACTGAAGCTTTCTTT.